The present entry profiles one TCR beta chain with its context. This clonotype was detected a few times. Its antigen specificity is not known. One end of the junction varies from germline; a read error may be responsible. The CDR3 has 16 amino acids, counting the end cysteine and phenylalanine. Kept here is only the CDR3 DNA, which spans 48 bases and is read in frame from base 1. CDR1 is given as SSHAT and CDR2 as FNYEAQ, both from the germline V gene (reference sequence). The data were obtained in a study of low-dose radiotherapy and immunotherapy resistance in tumors (dated by TCRdb to between 2021 and 2024). The study in broad terms: In Cohort 1, each fraction delivered 0.5 Gy every 2 weeks, and the prescribed total PTV dose was 6.5 Gy. Patients in Cohort 2 were given 1 Gy per fraction every two weeks, for a total of 13 Gy across 26 weeks. Patients were given nivolumab as a 240 mg flat dose every two weeks and ipilimumab at 1 mg/kg every six weeks, with both drugs delivered intravenously. Randomization of trial participants into treatment groups was not performed. Starting on cycle 1 day 1, patients took 300 mg of aspirin by mouth once daily for four cycles. Eight patients were included in the translational analysis, namely three from the first dose cohort plus the first five from the second dose cohort. Cyclophosphamide 200 mg/m2 was administered intravenously every two weeks, one day before each radiation and immunotherapy administration.

Donors were enrolled in RACIN, a single-arm phase I dose-escalation trial combining nivolumab, ipilimumab, aspirin, low-dose cyclophosphamide and low-dose radiotherapy. Patients were eligible if they had advanced solid tumors that were TIL-negative. First-strand cDNA was synthesized with Superscript III and a set of TRAV- and TRBV-specific primers, covering both TCRalpha and TCRbeta chains. A roughly 18-cycle PCR with Phusion amplified the TCRs, pairing a constant-region primer with the adapter that was attached to the V primers. Isolated mRNA was amplified with the MessageAmp II aRNA Amplification Kit, using a roughly 15-hour in vitro transcription at 37°C. mRNA for TCR sequencing was isolated with the Dynabeads mRNA DIRECT Purification Kit. Indexed Illumina adapters were added in a second approximately 26-cycle Phusion PCR, and the resulting products were purified with AMPure XP beads. The published analysis was carried out like this. Custom Perl scripts pooled TCR sequences encoding the same protein, removed out-of-frame sequences and computed each clonotype's abundance. TCR sequences supported by only a single read were excluded from analysis. Among the metrics used to describe the repertoires were Shannon entropy, Gini index, clonality, richness, and the frequency of TCRs shared between repertoires. The public reads were quality trimmed at Q25 with fastp and then assembled into clones with MiXCR by TCRdb, keeping productive beta chains. Every distinct CDR3 protein forms one entry, paired with its most common genes and DNA. In this record, the V and J calls reflect TCRdb's handling and not the investigators' own analysis. The sample table holds more than 15,000 distinct CDR3 sequences, of which about 73% were seen once. The leading ten clones occupy around 6% of the sample.

The clonotype was recovered from a human donor with advanced metastatic prostate, ovarian, gallbladder or colorectal cancer (not recorded which). This table probably holds off-target reads from a library built for another chain. The chain couples TRBV7-7 to TRBJ2-1, and TRBD2 matches 12 of the central bases. The nucleotides read TGTGCTAGCAGTACCCTAGCGGGGGGGCTTCCCCCTGAGCAGTTCTTC. Its amino acids are CASSTLAGGLPPEQFF.